This is a list of T cell receptor beta chains from one sample in a study of human T cells and chemical hapten exposure. One entry per CDR3 protein, called by TCRdb with MiXCR from the RACE reads. The table lists some 38,000 distinct CDR3 sequences, around a tenth of them singletons. This sample comprised whole blood, obtained in connection with sensitization to the hapten diphenylcyclopropenone (DPC). These receptors came from a man between 45 and 60 years old with alopecia areata. Some clones in this sample may be carry-over from other donors' samples. CDR3s include the opening cysteine and the closing phenylalanine or tryptophan. Each record gives: V gene, D gene, J gene, CDR3 protein. A D gene is named only where the DNA matches it firmly.

TRBV9	NA	TRBJ2-1	CASSVEGISSYNEQFF
TRBV7-2	TRBD1	TRBJ2-7	CASSPTGYEQYF
TRBV12-3/TRBV12-4	NA	TRBJ2-2	CASSPPTGELFF
TRBV5-5	NA	TRBJ2-2	CASSWESGVIGELFF
TRBV12-3/TRBV12-4	NA	TRBJ1-6	CASSSRAGAVYSPLHF
TRBV7-3	TRBD1	TRBJ2-2	CASRMTGGTGELFF
TRBV28	NA	TRBJ2-3	CASSLGGSRDTQYF
TRBV27	NA	TRBJ2-7	CASSRPGLSREQYF
TRBV4-2	NA	TRBJ2-1	CASSQPLARSYNEQFF
TRBV7-9	NA	TRBJ2-3	CASSFLTDTQYF
TRBV28	TRBD2	TRBJ2-3	CASSFISGRADGSSTDTQYF
TRBV6-5	TRBD2	TRBJ2-1	CASSYWSGGYNEQFF
TRBV7-8	NA	TRBJ2-7	CASSLAQREQYF
TRBV27	NA	TRBJ2-2	CASSFRGGGLLTGELFF
TRBV28	TRBD1	TRBJ1-1	CASSPLGQPRNTEAFF
TRBV29-1	TRBD1	TRBJ2-3	CSVAPGQTIDTQYF
TRBV29-1	TRBD2	TRBJ2-3	CSVASGSTDTQYF
TRBV29-1	NA	TRBJ2-3	CSVPRKPFGDTQYF
TRBV7-2	TRBD2	TRBJ2-2	CASSLAASGRTGELFF
TRBV24-1	TRBD1	TRBJ2-3	CATSDPTGPDTQYF
TRBV11-2	NA	TRBJ2-1	CASSLVVRLRRDEQFF
TRBV12-3/TRBV12-4	NA	TRBJ1-2	CASSSGGEFYGYTF
TRBV20-1	NA	TRBJ1-2	CSASDQGSYGYTF
TRBV19	TRBD2	TRBJ2-3	CASNRGGGLASSTDTQYF
TRBV10-2	TRBD1	TRBJ1-5	CASIRTGRNQPQHF
TRBV7-9	NA	TRBJ2-4	CASSLWGAAKNIQYF
TRBV28	NA	TRBJ2-7	CASSVGSLSYEQYF
TRBV2	TRBD1	TRBJ2-1	CASNGQGTYNEQFF
TRBV6-2/TRBV6-3	NA	TRBJ1-5	CASTFGGLGQPQHF
TRBV20-1	NA	TRBJ2-4	CSAREQGRGYGNIQYF